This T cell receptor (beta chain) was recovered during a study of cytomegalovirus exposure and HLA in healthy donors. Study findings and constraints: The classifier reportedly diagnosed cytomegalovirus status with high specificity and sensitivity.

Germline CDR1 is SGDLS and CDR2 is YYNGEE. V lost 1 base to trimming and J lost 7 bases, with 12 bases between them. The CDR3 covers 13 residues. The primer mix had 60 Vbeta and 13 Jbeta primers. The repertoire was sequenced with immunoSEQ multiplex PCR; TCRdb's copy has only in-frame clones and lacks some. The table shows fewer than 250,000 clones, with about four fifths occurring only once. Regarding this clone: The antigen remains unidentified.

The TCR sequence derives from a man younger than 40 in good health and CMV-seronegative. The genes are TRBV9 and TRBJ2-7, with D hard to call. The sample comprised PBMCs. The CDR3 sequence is CASSVIAVSEQYF. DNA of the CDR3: TGTGCCAGCAGCGTAATCGCAGTTTCTGAGCAGTACTTC.